These T cell receptor beta chains were read from a single sample in a study of identical twins. TCRdb re-called the 5' RACE reads with MiXCR, one entry per CDR3 protein. Among 1.5 million or so distinct CDR3 sequences listed, less than 40% were seen once. Source material: cord blood. The receptors originated from a newborn girl in good health. Each CDR3 is given with its conserved first and last residue. Fields, in order: clone size, V gene, CDR3 length, D gene, J gene, CDR3 protein, CDR3 DNA. A D gene is named only where the DNA matches it firmly. The size field is filled for only some rows; it gives once, few, many or a size class.

few	TRBV12-3/TRBV12-4	15	-	TRBJ2-5	CASSKGPTEQKTQYF	TGTGCCAGCAGTAAGGGGCCCACTGAACAGAAGACCCAGTACTTC
-	TRBV5-1	11	-	TRBJ2-5	CAGSQEGTQYF	TGCGCCGGCAGCCAAGAAGGGACCCAGTACTTC
few	TRBV24-1	15	TRBD1	TRBJ1-2	CATSDSGTGSGGYTF	TGTGCCACCAGTGATTCCGGGACAGGGAGCGGGGGCTACACCTTC
-	TRBV28	17	TRBD2	TRBJ2-1	CASSLGGGTRAYNEQFF	TGTGCCAGCAGTTTAGGGGGGGGGACTAGAGCCTACAATGAGCAGTTCTTC
-	TRBV28	16	TRBD1	TRBJ1-6	CASSLAPRQGNSPLHF	TGTGCCAGCAGTTTGGCCCCGAGACAGGGAAATTCACCCCTCCACTTT
-	TRBV27	14	-	TRBJ2-7	CASSLQDGAYEQYF	TGTGCCAGCAGTTTACAGGACGGAGCCTACGAGCAGTACTTC
few	TRBV7-8	16	-	TRBJ1-4	CASSTSRAGRDEKLFF	TGTGCCAGCAGCACCAGCCGTGCAGGGAGGGATGAAAAACTGTTTTTT
-	TRBV10-3	16	TRBD2	TRBJ2-3	CAFSGTSGGPTDTQYF	TGTGCCTTCAGCGGGACTAGCGGGGGTCCCACAGATACGCAGTATTTT
-	TRBV28	15	TRBD1	TRBJ1-2	CASRTRTGTLDGYTF	TGTGCCAGCAGGACCCGGACAGGAACGTTGGATGGCTACACCTTC
-	TRBV27	15	-	TRBJ2-7	CASSPGSTGRYEQYF	TGTGCCAGCAGCCCGGGATCGACAGGCCGCTACGAGCAGTACTTC
few	TRBV19	12	-	TRBJ1-2	CASRREHYGYTF	TGTGCCAGTAGGAGGGAGCACTATGGCTACACCTTC
many	TRBV5-1	14	TRBD1	TRBJ1-1	CASSLVAGGTEAFF	TGCGCCAGCAGCTTGGTGGCAGGGGGCACTGAAGCTTTCTTT
few	TRBV5-1	15	-	TRBJ1-4	CASSLGTGTHEKLFF	TGCGCCAGCAGCTTGGGCACAGGGACCCATGAAAAACTGTTTTTT
-	TRBV4-2	18	TRBD2	TRBJ2-3	CASSQLQTSGPLTGTQYF	TGTGCCAGCAGCCAACTCCAGACTAGCGGGCCTCTCACAGGTACGCAGTATTTT
-	TRBV27	14	-	TRBJ1-1	CASSLRDWGTEAFF	TGTGCCAGCAGTTTGAGGGACTGGGGGACTGAAGCTTTCTTT
few	TRBV28	16	TRBD2	TRBJ2-1	CASSFSGTSGNNEQFF	TGTGCCAGCAGTTTTAGCGGGACTAGCGGAAACAATGAGCAGTTCTTC
-	TRBV5-1	17	TRBD2	TRBJ2-5	CASSLAHSGSRDNEQYF	TGCGCCAGCAGCTTGGCTCATAGCGGGAGTAGGGACAATGAGCAGTACTTC
-	TRBV5-1	16	TRBD2	TRBJ2-3	CASNSTGGVSTDTQYF	TGCGCCAGCAACTCGACTGGGGGGGTTAGCACAGATACGCAGTATTTT
few	TRBV12-3/TRBV12-4	11	-	TRBJ2-5	CASSFRGPRYF	TGTGCCAGCAGTTTCCGAGGACCGAGGTACTTC
-	TRBV28	13	-	TRBJ1-1	CASSLQLDTEAFF	TGTGCCAGCAGTTTACAGCTAGACACTGAAGCTTTCTTT
-	TRBV6-6	17	-	TRBJ1-1	CASSYSRRQGWNTEAFF	TGTGCCAGCAGTTACTCGAGGAGGCAGGGATGGAACACTGAAGCTTTCTTT
few	TRBV7-2	14	-	TRBJ2-5	CASSPVGGKETQYF	TGTGCCAGCAGCCCCGTTGGAGGGAAAGAGACCCAGTACTTC
-	TRBV2	14	-	TRBJ1-5	CASSEAQESKPQHF	TGTGCCAGCAGTGAAGCGCAGGAGAGCAAGCCCCAGCATTTT
-	TRBV13	15	-	TRBJ2-7	CASSLGGAGYYEQYF	TGTGCCAGCAGCTTAGGGGGGGCGGGGTATTACGAGCAGTACTTC
-	TRBV24-1	17	TRBD2	TRBJ2-3	CATSDQGLAGYTDTQYF	TGTGCCACCAGTGACCAGGGACTAGCGGGATACACAGATACGCAGTATTTT
-	TRBV20-1	15	TRBD1	TRBJ1-6	CSARGQGRHNSPLHF	TGCAGTGCTAGGGGACAGGGAAGGCATAATTCACCCCTCCACTTT
-	TRBV19	15	TRBD1	TRBJ2-3	CASSIEGTGRNTQYF	TGTGCCAGTAGTATAGAAGGGACAGGAAGGAATACGCAGTATTTT
-	TRBV7-9	14	-	TRBJ1-4	CASSYRTLNEKLFF	TGTGCCAGCAGCTACAGGACCCTCAATGAAAAACTGTTTTTT
few	TRBV4-2	19	TRBD2	TRBJ2-3	CASSQGLAIPLGGTDTQYF	TGTGCCAGCAGCCAAGGACTAGCTATACCTTTGGGGGGCACAGATACGCAGTATTTT
few	TRBV28	14	-	TRBJ2-5	CASSTYGHGDEQYF	TGTGCCAGCAGTACCTACGGCCACGGGGATGAGCAGTACTTC
-	TRBV7-2	15	-	TRBJ2-2	CASSLGGGIIGELFF	TGTGCCAGCAGCTTAGGAGGCGGGATAATCGGGGAGCTGTTTTTT
-	TRBV28	15	-	TRBJ2-3	CASSLLGSGVDTQYF	TGTGCCAGCAGTTTATTAGGAAGCGGCGTAGATACGCAGTATTTT
-	TRBV20-1	12	-	TRBJ1-6	CSASVGISPLHF	TGCAGTGCTAGCGTGGGGATTTCACCCCTCCACTTT
-	TRBV5-1	18	TRBD2	TRBJ2-7	CASSLAMTSGISYNEQYF	TGCGCCAGCAGCTTGGCCATGACTAGCGGGATCTCCTACAATGAGCAGTACTTC
-	TRBV20-1	13	-	TRBJ1-2	CSADNRANYGYTF	TGCAGTGCCGACAACAGGGCGAACTATGGCTACACCTTC
few	TRBV20-1	15	TRBD2	TRBJ2-3	CSASPGGGNTDTQYF	TGCAGTGCTAGTCCTGGGGGGGGGAACACAGATACGCAGTATTTT
-	TRBV7-2	14	-	TRBJ2-4	CASSFSGAQNIQYF	TGTGCCAGCAGCTTTAGCGGAGCCCAAAACATTCAGTACTTC
-	TRBV3-1	15	TRBD1	TRBJ1-6	CASSQTGTDNSPLHF	TGTGCCAGCAGCCAGACCGGGACAGATAATTCACCCCTCCACTTT
-	TRBV9	16	TRBD2	TRBJ2-5	CASSVRGGGPYNEQYF	TGTGCCAGCAGCGTACGTGGCGGGGGGCCTTACAATGAGCAGTACTTC
-	TRBV4-1	15	-	TRBJ1-5	CASSQVESSNQPQHF	TGCGCCAGCAGCCAAGTGGAGTCTAGCAATCAGCCCCAGCATTTT
once	TRBV6-6	16	TRBD1	TRBJ2-2	CASSTGTGPFTGELFF	TGTGCCAGCAGTACCGGGACAGGGCCCTTCACCGGGGAGCTGTTTTTT
many	TRBV7-2	15	TRBD2	TRBJ2-3	CASSLGLAGVDTQYF	TGCGCCAGCAGCTTGGGACTAGCGGGAGTGGATACGCAGTATTTT
few	TRBV20-1	15	-	TRBJ2-7	CSAPTAGKSPYEQYF	TGCAGTGCCCCGACCGCAGGGAAATCCCCCTACGAGCAGTACTTC
few	TRBV12-3/TRBV12-4	14	-	TRBJ1-6	CASGAGSANSPLHF	TGTGCCAGCGGGGCGGGGTCGGCAAATTCACCCCTCCACTTT
-	TRBV25-1	17	TRBD1	TRBJ2-7	CASRAIRTGGEGYEQYF	TGTGCCAGCAGGGCCATACGGACAGGGGGTGAGGGCTACGAGCAGTACTTC
few	TRBV7-9	15	TRBD2	TRBJ2-3	CASTTGTSFSDTQYF	TGTGCCAGCACCACCGGGACTAGTTTTTCAGATACGCAGTATTTT
-	TRBV7-2	17	TRBD2	TRBJ2-7	CASSLFLTLAGASEQYF	TGTGCCAGCAGCTTATTTTTGACCCTAGCGGGGGCCTCCGAGCAGTACTTC